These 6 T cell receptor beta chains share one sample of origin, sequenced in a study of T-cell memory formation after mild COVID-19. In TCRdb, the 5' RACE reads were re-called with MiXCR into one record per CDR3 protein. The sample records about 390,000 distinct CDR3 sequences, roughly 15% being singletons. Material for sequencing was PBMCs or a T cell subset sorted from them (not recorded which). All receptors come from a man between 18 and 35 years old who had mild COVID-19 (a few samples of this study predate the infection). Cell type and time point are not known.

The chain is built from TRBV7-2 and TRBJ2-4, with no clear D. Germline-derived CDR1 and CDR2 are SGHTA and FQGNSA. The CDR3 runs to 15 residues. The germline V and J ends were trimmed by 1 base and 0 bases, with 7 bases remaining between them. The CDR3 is CASSLDGIAKNIQYF. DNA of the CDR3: TGTGCCAGCAGCTTAGATGGGATAGCCAAAAACATTCAGTACTTC.

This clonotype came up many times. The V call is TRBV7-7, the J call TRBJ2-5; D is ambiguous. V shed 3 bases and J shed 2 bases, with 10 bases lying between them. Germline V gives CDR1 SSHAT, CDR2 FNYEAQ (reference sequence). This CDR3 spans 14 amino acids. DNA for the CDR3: TGTGCCAGCAGCTTCGACGGATCGCAAGAGACCCAGTACTTC. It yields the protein CASSFDGSQETQYF.

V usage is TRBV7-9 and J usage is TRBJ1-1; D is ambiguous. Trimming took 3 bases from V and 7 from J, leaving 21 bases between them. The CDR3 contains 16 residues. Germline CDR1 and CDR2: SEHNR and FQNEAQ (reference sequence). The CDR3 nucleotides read TGTGCCAGCAGCTTCGACATCGTGATCGGGAGTTATGAAGCTTTCTTT. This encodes CASSFDIVIGSYEAFF.

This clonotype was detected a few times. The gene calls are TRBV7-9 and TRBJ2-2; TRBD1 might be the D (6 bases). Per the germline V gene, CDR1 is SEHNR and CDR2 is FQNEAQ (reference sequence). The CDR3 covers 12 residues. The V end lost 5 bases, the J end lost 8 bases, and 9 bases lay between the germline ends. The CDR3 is CASSRDRGELFF. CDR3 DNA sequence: TGTGCCAGCAGCCGAGACAGGGGGGAGCTGTTTTTT.

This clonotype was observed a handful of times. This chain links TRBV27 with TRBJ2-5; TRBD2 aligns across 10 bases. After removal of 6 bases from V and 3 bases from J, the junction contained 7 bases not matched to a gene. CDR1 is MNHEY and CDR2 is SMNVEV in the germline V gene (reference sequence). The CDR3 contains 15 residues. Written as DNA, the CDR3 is TGTGCCAGCAGGCGGAGCGGGGGGGCGGAAGAGACCCAGTACTTC. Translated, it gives CASRRSGGAEETQYF.

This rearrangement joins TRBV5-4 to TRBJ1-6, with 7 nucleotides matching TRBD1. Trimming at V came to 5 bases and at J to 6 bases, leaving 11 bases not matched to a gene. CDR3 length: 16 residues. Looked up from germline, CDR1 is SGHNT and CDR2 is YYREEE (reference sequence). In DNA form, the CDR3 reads TGTGCCAGCAGACAAATAGGGGGCTTCGGTAATTCACCCCTCCACTTT. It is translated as CASRQIGGFGNSPLHF.